This T cell receptor beta chain was identified in a study of molecular identifiers for immune sequencing clone quantification. Researchers sorted naive CD8 T cells as cells that were CD8+CD4-CCR7+CD45RA+. Bulk libraries came from a prior protocol with listed TCR primers. TCRdb passed the PCR reads through MiXCR, listing each CDR3 protein once. Seen here are under 600,000 distinct CDR3 sequences, around 23% observed once, and the top ten hold over 0.6%. The trim removed 0 bases at V and 2 bases at J, leaving 2 bases unmatched. Germline loops: CDR1 MGHRA, CDR2 YSYEKL. The CDR3 loop spans 16 amino acids.

This sequence originates from a human donor in good health. Some libraries in this study had Jurkat cell RNA spiked in. The chain combines TRBV4-1 with TRBJ2-7; TRBD2 aligns across 12 bases. Input material: naive CD8+ T cells from blood, with Jurkat cell RNA spiked in. Subset in this sample: FACS-sorted CD8+CD4-CCR7+CD45RA+ naive T cells. The CDR3 sequence is CASSQERTSGAYEQYF. Written as DNA, the CDR3 is TGCGCCAGCAGCCAAGAAAGGACTAGCGGGGCCTACGAGCAGTACTTC.